This passage covers 13 T cell receptor beta chains from one sample sequenced in a study of blood T cells in healthy people across ages. A second PCR of about 7 to 11 cycles used a sample-barcoded 5' primer and a J-beta primer mix. In TCRdb, the 5' RACE reads were re-called with MiXCR into one record per CDR3 protein. The table has hundreds of thousands of distinct CDR3 sequences, approximately 44% seen once; the top ten hold roughly a fifth. Sequencing input: blood. The receptors originated from a man aged 55 to 70 in good health.

The chain is built from TRBV15 and TRBJ2-7; tentatively, D is TRBD1 or TRBD2 (5 bases each). V was cut by 3 bases and J by 1 base, with 7 bases left in between. The CDR3 covers 13 residues. The germline V gene has CDR1 LNHNV and CDR2 YYDKDF (reference sequence). DNA of the CDR3: TGTGCCACCAGCAGGAGGGGTTCCTACGAGCAGTACTTC. Its translation is CATSRRGSYEQYF.

This clonotype appeared a few times. The chain combines TRBV25-1 with TRBJ2-3; 8 bases fit TRBD2. Germline CDR1 MGHDK, CDR2 SYGVNS. V lost 5 bases to trimming and J lost 3 bases; unmatched junction nucleotides: 4. The CDR3 totals 14 residues. CDR3 in amino acids: CASSIGGGTDTQYF. The CDR3, as DNA: TGTGCCAGCAGTATCGGGGGGGGAACAGATACGCAGTATTTT.

The V and J genes are TRBV21-1 and TRBJ1-5. TRBV21-1 is a listed pseudogene. The CDR3 extends over 17 amino acids. The CDR3 here is CASSPGLTGRSNQPQHF. For the CDR3, the DNA is TGTGCCAGCAGCCCGGGTTTAACAGGGAGGAGCAATCAGCCCCAGCATTTT.

V gene TRBV6-2 or TRBV6-3 combines with J gene TRBJ1-5; unclear D gene. Deletions cut 7 bases from V and 0 bases from J, with 13 bases between. The germline gives CDR1 MNHEY, CDR2 SVGEGT. The CDR3 is made up of 15 amino acids. The CDR3 bases are TGTGCCAGCATGGGGATGCAGACTAGCAATCAGCCCCAGCATTTT. Translating it yields CASMGMQTSNQPQHF.

The gene calls are TRBV5-1 and TRBJ2-3; perhaps TRBD1 as D (5 bases). The length of the CDR3 is 17 residues. Germline V CDR1 and CDR2: SGHRS, YFSETQ. Between the trimmed V and J ends, which lost 2 bases and 2 bases, there was a span of 18 bases. The CDR3 coding sequence is TGCGCCAGCAGCTTAACACAGGATTTTATTAACACAGATACGCAGTATTTT. Protein sequence: CASSLTQDFINTDTQYF.

The genes are TRBV5-6 and TRBJ1-2; D gene ambiguous. The V end lost 4 bases, the J end lost 0 bases, and 13 bases lay between the germline ends. CDR3 length: 15 residues. Germline V gene data show CDR1 as SGHDT and CDR2 as YYEEEE. The CDR3 protein is CASSPPGLANYGYTF. The CDR3 DNA is TGTGCCAGCAGCCCACCCGGCCTAGCTAACTATGGCTACACCTTC.

V and J are TRBV20-1 and TRBJ2-3; D gene uncertain. V was trimmed by 1 base and J by 2 bases, leaving 13 bases between them. Germline loops: CDR1 DFQATT, CDR2 SNEGSKA (reference sequence). There are 15 residues in the CDR3. The CDR3 loop reads CSARASPPLTDTQYF. CDR3 DNA: TGCAGTGCTAGAGCCTCCCCTCCCCTCACAGATACGCAGTATTTT.

In this sample, this clonotype turned up a few times. The gene calls are TRBV12-3 or TRBV12-4 and TRBJ2-7; no reliable D call. This CDR3 has 13 amino acids. Trimming left V 6 bases short and J 6 bases short, with 15 bases between. The CDR3: CASRGDVSREQYF. CDR3 bases: TGTGCCAGCAGAGGTGACGTGTCCCGCGAGCAGTACTTC.

This clonotype was recorded many times. The chain recombines TRBV20-1 with TRBJ2-1, with a weak D call TRBD2 (7 bases). With 6 bases removed from V and 9 bases from J, the gap between germline ends came to 15 bases. Germline loops: CDR1 DFQATT, CDR2 SNEGSKA (reference sequence). CDR3 length equals 12 residues. For the CDR3, the DNA is TGCAGTGCGCAGCGCGGGGGCATTGAGCAGTTCTTC. Residues: CSAQRGGIEQFF.

This chain uses TRBV4-1 with TRBJ1-5, with D possibly TRBD1 on 6 matching bases. Germline V lookup: CDR1 MGHRA, CDR2 YSYEKL. The CDR3 extends over 14 amino acids. V lost 4 bases, J lost 5 bases, and 12 bases lay in between. CDR3 residues: CASSPDSRDQPQHF. The CDR3 nucleotides are TGCGCCAGCAGCCCGGACAGTAGGGATCAGCCCCAGCATTTT.

The chain joins TRBV7-9 to TRBJ2-5; the D is unclear. The germline V gene encodes CDR1 SEHNR and CDR2 FQNEAQ (reference sequence). The V end lost 5 bases, the J end lost 5 bases, and 15 bases lay between the germline ends. The CDR3 is made up of 14 amino acids. The CDR3 spells CASSTSGPRETQYF. Written as DNA, the CDR3 is TGTGCCAGCAGCACCTCGGGTCCCAGGGAGACCCAGTACTTC.

The chain combines TRBV12-3 or TRBV12-4 with TRBJ2-5; D is uncertain. The CDR3 totals 15 residues. V shed 5 bases and J shed 3 bases, with 16 bases lying between them. CDR3 loop: CASSPGRWAKETQYF. In DNA form, the CDR3 reads TGTGCCAGCAGTCCGGGTAGATGGGCAAAAGAGACCCAGTACTTC.

CDR3 in DNA: TGTGCCAGCAGTCCCCGGGGGAGCGAACTCACCGGGGAGCTGTTTTTT. Residues: CASSPRGSELTGELFF. J is TRBJ2-2 and V is TRBV6-1, with D possibly matching TRBD2 (6 bases). CDR3 length: 16 amino acids. Trimming took off 5 bases at V and 4 bases at J, with 17 bases between the two ends. Germline V gene lookup returns CDR1 MNHNS and CDR2 SASEGT.